These T cell receptor beta chains were read from a single sample in a study of T cells in Graves' hyperthyroidism and ophthalmopathy. MiXCR, run by TCRdb on the multiplex PCR reads, gives a single entry per CDR3 protein. The data hold about 560,000 distinct CDR3 sequences, with around 42% observed a single time. Material: peripheral blood or thyroid tissue (not recorded which). The receptors stem from a woman aged 18-29 years with Graves' hyperthyroidism. The CDR3 runs from the conserved cysteine through the conserved F or W. A D gene is named only where the DNA matches it firmly. Part of the rows lack a size; the others show once, few, many or a class for expanded clones.

size	D	V	J	DNA	CDR3
once	NA	TRBV9	TRBJ1-2	TGTGCCAGCAGTCTCGACCCCTTGGACTATGGCTACACCTTC	CASSLDPLDYGYTF
NA	NA	TRBV29-1	TRBJ1-5	TGCAGCGTAGGGACAAGGCACCAGCATTTT	CSVGTRHQHF
NA	NA	TRBV2	TRBJ1-5	TGTGCCAGCAGCGTCGGGAATTATCAGCCCCAGCATTTT	CASSVGNYQPQHF
NA	TRBD2	TRBV5-4	TRBJ2-5	TGTGCCAGCAGCTTGCCCCGGGCGGGAGGTCTTCAAGAGACCCAGTACTTC	CASSLPRAGGLQETQYF
NA	TRBD1	TRBV25-1	TRBJ2-2	TGTGCCAGCAGTTTCGGGACAGGGGTCGGGGAGCTGTTTTTT	CASSFGTGVGELFF
NA	TRBD1	TRBV2	TRBJ2-2	TGTGCCAGCAGTGTATACGGACAGGGAATTCCCGGGGAGCTGTTTTTT	CASSVYGQGIPGELFF
NA	NA	TRBV7-2	TRBJ1-6	TGTGCCCGCCGTGCAGCGGGGGATAATTCACCCCTCCACTTT	CARRAAGDNSPLHF
NA	NA	TRBV29-1	TRBJ2-7	TGCAGCGTTGAGGGTGTCACCTACGAGCAGTACTTC	CSVEGVTYEQYF
many	NA	TRBV7-8	TRBJ1-4	TGTGCCAGCAGCTTAAATGAACAGACCAATGAAAAACTGTTTTTT	CASSLNEQTNEKLFF
NA	TRBD2	TRBV5-4	TRBJ2-7	TGTGCCAGCAGCTTATCCCTAGCGGGAGCTTTCGACGAGCAGTACTTC	CASSLSLAGAFDEQYF
few	NA	TRBV7-6	TRBJ1-4	TGCGCCAGCAGCCCTACGGAGGGTGAAAAACTGTTTTTT	CASSPTEGEKLFF
NA	NA	TRBV4-1	TRBJ1-5	TGCGCCAGCAGGCAAGATACCGGGGGAACGGGACAGCCCCAGCATTTT	CASRQDTGGTGQPQHF
NA	NA	TRBV9	TRBJ2-5	TGTGCCAGCAGCGTAGCTCCAGGGTACGGGACCCAGTACTTC	CASSVAPGYGTQYF
few	TRBD1	TRBV2	TRBJ1-6	TGTGCCAGCAGTCAACCGGGACAGGGAAATAGGTCACCCCTCCACTTT	CASSQPGQGNRSPLHF
NA	TRBD2	TRBV20-1	TRBJ2-7	TGCAGTGCTAGAGATGCGGCTAGCGGGAGTGGCGAGCAGTACTTC	CSARDAASGSGEQYF
NA	NA	TRBV20-1	TRBJ1-1	TGCAGTGCTAGAGAGCTCCCGACCGATGTGAACACTCAAGCTTTCTTT	CSARELPTDVNTQAFF
NA	NA	TRBV7-3	TRBJ1-1	TGTGCCAGCAGCTCTTATAGGTACACTGAAGCTTTCTTT	CASSSYRYTEAFF
few	NA	TRBV7-9	TRBJ1-5	TGTGCCAGCAGCTTAGGCGGCCAGGGGAATCAGCCCCAGCATTTT	CASSLGGQGNQPQHF
few	NA	TRBV7-8	TRBJ1-5	TGTGCCAGCAGCGTGATTCTTAGCAATCAGCCCCAGCATTTT	CASSVILSNQPQHF
NA	NA	TRBV10-3	TRBJ2-7	TGTGCCAGCAGGCTTGGCACTACCTACGAGCAGTACTTC	CASRLGTTYEQYF
NA	NA	TRBV10-3	TRBJ2-7	TGTGCCATCAGTGCCGGGACCTACGAGCAGTACTTC	CAISAGTYEQYF
NA	NA	TRBV7-3	TRBJ1-6	TGTGCCAGCAGCGACGGCGCGAAACAACTCAGCTCCTATAATTCACCCCTCCACTTT	CASSDGAKQLSSYNSPLHF
many	TRBD2	TRBV15	TRBJ2-5	TGTGCCACCAGCAGGGGACTCGGTCGGCGGGAGTTTCGGGAGACCCAGTACTTC	CATSRGLGRREFRETQYF
few	TRBD2	TRBV19	TRBJ2-2	TGTGCCAGTAGCCTAAGGACTAGCGGATTGACCGGGGAGCTGTTTTTT	CASSLRTSGLTGELFF
NA	TRBD1	TRBV29-1	TRBJ2-7	TGCAGCGTGGACGACAGGGAAAGGTGGGACGAGCAGTACTTC	CSVDDRERWDEQYF
NA	NA	TRBV20-1	TRBJ1-2	TGCAGTGGCCCCCGGGGTAAGGGGAGCTACACCTTC	CSGPRGKGSYTF
NA	NA	TRBV11-2	TRBJ1-5	TGTGCCAGCAGCTTTGGGGGAACGGGCCAGCCCCAGCATTTT	CASSFGGTGQPQHF
NA	NA	TRBV7-9	TRBJ2-1	TGTGCCAGCAGCTTAAACAATGAGCAGTTCTTC	CASSLNNEQFF
once	NA	TRBV29-1	TRBJ1-2	TGCAGCAGCCAAGGTCCGGGGGCGGCTGGCTACACCTTC	CSSQGPGAAGYTF
NA	TRBD1	TRBV15	TRBJ1-6	TGTGCCACCAGCAGAGCCGCCGGGACAGGGACATCACCCCTCCACTTT	CATSRAAGTGTSPLHF
NA	NA	TRBV29-1	TRBJ1-2	TGCAGCAGTTTTGGGCCGAACTATGGCTACACCTTC	CSSFGPNYGYTF
NA	NA	TRBV15	TRBJ2-7	TGTGCCACCAGCAGAGAGGGGGCAGCCTCCTACGAGCAGTACTTC	CATSREGAASYEQYF
NA	NA	TRBV24-1	TRBJ1-2	TGTGCCACCAGTGACCCCGGGACATTGTATGGCTACACCTTC	CATSDPGTLYGYTF
NA	NA	TRBV19	TRBJ2-5	TGTGCCATGGACGAGGAAGAGACCCAGTACTTC	CAMDEEETQYF
NA	TRBD1	TRBV11-1	TRBJ1-4	TGTGCCAGCAGTTGGGACAGGCATAATGAAAAACTGTTTTTT	CASSWDRHNEKLFF
NA	TRBD1	TRBV7-6	TRBJ2-2	TGTGCCAGCAGCCGGGACAGTAGAACCGGGGAGCTGTTTTTT	CASSRDSRTGELFF
few	NA	TRBV20-1	TRBJ2-7	TGCAGTGCTCCTGACGGCTCCTACGAGCAGTACTTC	CSAPDGSYEQYF
NA	TRBD1	TRBV7-2	TRBJ2-7	TGTGCCAGCAGCCGGGACAGGTCGAACTACGAGCAGTACTTC	CASSRDRSNYEQYF
NA	NA	TRBV3-1	TRBJ1-5	TGTGCCAGCAGCCAAAAAACTAATCAGCCCCAGCATTTT	CASSQKTNQPQHF
few	NA	TRBV7-3	TRBJ1-1	TGTGCCAGCAGCTTGTTGACGAGCCTGAACACTGAAGCTTTCTTT	CASSLLTSLNTEAFF
NA	NA	TRBV7-2	TRBJ2-3	TGTGCCAGCAGAGAATACGCTGGGACAGATACGCAGTATTTT	CASREYAGTDTQYF
NA	TRBD1	TRBV7-9	TRBJ2-7	TGTGCCAGCAGCGTAGACAGGGGGTTAAACGAGCAGTACTTC	CASSVDRGLNEQYF
NA	TRBD2	TRBV10-3	TRBJ2-7	TGTGCCACCAAACCCAGCGGGAGAGGCGAGCAGTACTTC	CATKPSGRGEQYF
NA	TRBD1	TRBV7-2	TRBJ1-2	TGTGCCAGCAGCTTGACCCGGGACAGCGTAACTAACTATGGCTACACCTTC	CASSLTRDSVTNYGYTF
NA	TRBD1	TRBV5-1	TRBJ1-1	TGCGCCAGTAGGGACAGGGAGGTCACTGAAGCTTTCTTT	CASRDREVTEAFF
NA	TRBD1	TRBV20-1	TRBJ1-5	TGCAGTGCTAGTAGAACAGGGGATTTGGGTCAGCCCCAGCATTTT	CSASRTGDLGQPQHF
few	NA	TRBV14	TRBJ2-7	TGTGCCAGCAGCCAAGACGAGGACCACTACGAGCAGTACTTC	CASSQDEDHYEQYF
NA	NA	TRBV12-3/TRBV12-4	TRBJ1-1	TGTGCCAGCAGTTTAGCCGGCAGCTTGAACACTGAAGCTTTCTTT	CASSLAGSLNTEAFF
many	NA	TRBV29-1	TRBJ2-2	TGCAGCGTTGGCCTCGCGAACACCGGGGAGCTGTTTTTT	CSVGLANTGELFF
many	NA	TRBV25-1	TRBJ1-6	TGTGCCGCCGCGAGGGCCGACTATAATTCACCCCTCCACTTT	CAAARADYNSPLHF
NA	TRBD2	TRBV7-2	TRBJ2-1	TGTGCCAGCAGCTTAATCGGCGGGAGTGAGCAGTTCTTC	CASSLIGGSEQFF
few	NA	TRBV2	TRBJ1-6	TGTGCCAGCAGTCTAACACTCCCTAATTCACCCCTCCACTTT	CASSLTLPNSPLHF
NA	TRBD2	TRBV2	TRBJ2-7	TGTGCCGGCCGGGGACTAGCGGGAGGTCAAGAATGGTACGAGCAGTACTTC	CAGRGLAGGQEWYEQYF
few	NA	TRBV10-3	TRBJ1-6	TGTGCCAGCAGTTCGCGGCCAGGGCATTCGGGGCCCCTCCACTTT	CASSSRPGHSGPLHF
many	NA	TRBV4-3	TRBJ2-5	TGCGCCAGCAGCCGGAGCCAAGGTCATGTCGATCCCCAGTACTTC	CASSRSQGHVDPQYF
NA	NA	TRBV5-1	TRBJ2-5	TGCGCCAGCAGCTTGGGACTCCCGTACCAAGAGACCCAGTACTTC	CASSLGLPYQETQYF
NA	NA	TRBV10-2	TRBJ1-5	TGCGCCAGCAGCCAATGGCCCATCCGGGACCGAAATCAGCCCCAGCATTTT	CASSQWPIRDRNQPQHF
NA	NA	TRBV7-9	TRBJ1-1	TGTGCCAGCAGCTTAGTTACAGGGTGGGAGACTGAAGCTTTCTTT	CASSLVTGWETEAFF
NA	NA	TRBV25-1	TRBJ1-2	TGTGCCAGCAGCGCGGGACGTGCCTATGGCTACACCTTC	CASSAGRAYGYTF
once	NA	TRBV4-1	TRBJ2-1	TGCGCCAGCAGCCAAGAACGAGGGGATGAGCAGTTCTTC	CASSQERGDEQFF